The clone carrying this T cell receptor beta chain was seen just once. Its specificity is not known. This table comes from immunoSEQ multiplex PCR, and its TCRdb copy is limited to in-frame clones, with some not included. Here the sample spans roughly 53,000 clones, roughly 83% being singletons. This specimen comes from a study of T cells in localized non-small cell lung cancer. Study observations and caveats: Tumor trailed uninvolved adjacent lung in T cell clonality, which peaked there. Adjacent lung exhibited a median of about 50 among the 100 most abundant tumor clones. The tumor had only one region sequenced, so heterogeneity remains possible.

This CDR3 comprises 18 residues. The germline V gene encodes CDR1 SGDLS and CDR2 YYNGEE. Trimming cost V 0 bases and J 2 bases, with 19 bases left between them. The source of this sequence is a man aged 40 to 70 with stage III lung adenocarcinoma. The input for sequencing was peripheral blood mononuclear cells, taken before any cancer treatment. The chain uses TRBV9 and TRBJ2-3; a possible D gene is TRBD2 (5 bases). In DNA form, the CDR3 reads TGTGCCAGCAGCGTAGTTGATACTCCGGGATTGAACACAGATACGCAGTATTTT. This encodes CASSVVDTPGLNTDTQYF.